A single sample is the source of the 26 T cell receptor beta chains below, sequenced in a study of T-cell memory formation after mild COVID-19. TCRdb redid the calling of the 5' RACE reads with MiXCR, one entry per CDR3 protein. This sample has around 100,000 distinct CDR3 sequences; 22% occur once, and the top ten carry roughly 40%. Sample: PBMCs or a T cell subset sorted from them (not recorded which). The receptors come from a man younger than 30 who had mild COVID-19 (a few samples of this study predate the infection). Cell type and time point are not known.

The chain links TRBV5-8 to TRBJ2-1; D remains ambiguous. The germline gives CDR1 SGHTS, CDR2 YDEGEE. Trimming cost V 0 bases and J 5 bases, with 3 bases left between them. This CDR3 has 12 amino acids. The CDR3 region has the DNA TGTGCCAGCAGCTTGGCGGACAATGAGCAGTTCTTC. Translation gives CASSLADNEQFF. Full variable domain (outside the CDR3, taken from reference TRBV5-8 and TRBJ2-1): EAGVTQSPTHLIKTRGQQATLRCSPISGHTSVYWYQQALGLGLQFLLWYDEGEERNRGNFPPRFSGRQFPNYSSELNVNALELEDSALYLCASSLADNEQFFGPGTRLTVL.

This clonotype was picked up a small number of times. The chain carries TRBV7-6 and TRBJ2-2, with no clear D. CDR1 is SGHVS and CDR2 is FNYEAQ in the germline V gene. V was pared by 0 bases and J by 8 bases, with 4 bases between. CDR3 size: 12 residues. CDR3 nucleotide sequence: TGTGCCAGCAGCTTAGCGCAGGGGGAGCTGTTTTTT. As protein: CASSLAQGELFF. Based on the CDR3 plus reference TRBV7-6 and TRBJ2-2, the full variable domain is GAGVSQSPRYKVTKRGQDVALRCDPISGHVSLYWYRQALGQGPEFLTYFNYEAQQDKSGLPNDRFSAERPEGSISTLTIQRTEQRDSAMYRCASSLAQGELFFGEGSRLTVL.

The V gene is TRBV29-1, the J gene TRBJ2-7; maybe TRBD2 (5 bases). Germline-derived CDR1 and CDR2 are SQVTM and ANQGSEA. This CDR3 spans 13 amino acids. Trimming left V 0 bases short and J 4 bases short, with 10 bases between. The CDR3: CSVEDLREYEQYF. The CDR3 region has the DNA TGCAGCGTTGAAGATCTTAGGGAGTACGAGCAGTACTTC.

J is TRBJ2-7 and V is TRBV6-2 or TRBV6-3, with 9 positions matching TRBD1. J was trimmed by 5 bases and V by 6 bases; bases with no gene match: 8. Per the germline V gene, CDR1 is MNHEY and CDR2 is SVGEGT. This CDR3 is built from 14 residues. The CDR3 DNA follows: TGTGCCAGCAGCCGGGACAGGGTCCCCCACGAGCAGTACTTC. Translation gives CASSRDRVPHEQYF.

The gene calls are TRBV4-1 and TRBJ1-2; D gene unclear. Germline values: CDR1 MGHRA, CDR2 YSYEKL. The V and J ends lost 0 bases and 0 bases respectively, with 11 bases between them. The CDR3 loop spans 16 amino acids. DNA of the CDR3: TGCGCCAGCAGCCAAGAGTCCGGGAGAGCTAACTATGGCTACACCTTC. Amino acid sequence: CASSQESGRANYGYTF.

The gene calls are TRBV12-3 or TRBV12-4 and TRBJ1-5, with D hard to call. The CDR3 runs 12 residues. V was shortened by 7 bases and J by 7 bases, with 11 bases between the two germline ends. The CDR3 here is CASKSGGQPQHF. The CDR3 DNA follows: TGTGCCAGCAAGTCGGGCGGACAGCCCCAGCATTTT.

The chain is built from TRBV27 and TRBJ1-2; perhaps TRBD1 as D (5 bases). V shed 8 bases and J shed 4 bases, with 17 bases lying between them. The length of the CDR3 is 14 residues. CDR1 MNHEY and CDR2 SMNVEV come from the germline V gene (reference sequence). The CDR3 protein is CASAPKGYGYGYTF. The DNA for the CDR3 is TGTGCCAGCGCCCCGAAGGGGTATGGCTATGGCTACACCTTC.

CDR3 nucleotides: TGTGCCAGCAGTTTCCTCGGGACTAGCGGCAATGAGCAGTTCTTC. It specifies CASSFLGTSGNEQFF. The V gene is TRBV27, the J gene TRBJ2-1; TRBD2 matches 11 bases. The trim removed 3 bases at V and 6 bases at J, leaving 4 bases unmatched. Germline assignment: CDR1 MNHEY and CDR2 SMNVEV (reference sequence). This CDR3 is 15 amino acids long.

This clonotype has just a few counts. The chain couples TRBV7-9 to TRBJ1-1; possibly TRBD1 for D (6 bases). CDR1 and CDR2 from the germline V gene are SEHNR and FQNEAQ (reference sequence). V dropped 1 base and J dropped 10 bases, with 13 bases sitting between them. CDR3 length equals 13 residues. The CDR3 here is CASSLVGGHGAFF. DNA of the CDR3: TGTGCCAGCAGCTTAGTCGGGGGGCATGGAGCTTTCTTT.

The count of this clonotype is one. V gene TRBV6-5 combines with J gene TRBJ1-2; D unresolved. The V end lost 6 bases, the J end lost 7 bases, and 9 bases lay between the germline ends. This CDR3 has 11 amino acids. Germline CDR1 reads MNHEY; CDR2 reads SVGAGI. The CDR3 nucleotides read TGTGCCAGCAGGAGCACATCTGGCTACACCTTC. This encodes CASRSTSGYTF.

Only a few counts were recorded for this clonotype. This rearrangement joins TRBV3-1 to TRBJ2-1; D is unclear. Trimming stripped 0 bases from V and 0 bases from J, with 9 bases between. Germline CDR1 is LGHDT and CDR2 is YNNKEL (reference sequence). This CDR3 region has 16 residues. The CDR3 nucleotides are TGTGCCAGCAGCCAAGACGGGCTAGTCTCCTACAATGAGCAGTTCTTC. This gives the protein CASSQDGLVSYNEQFF.

V gene TRBV15 combines with J gene TRBJ2-5; perhaps TRBD1 as D (5 bases). Deletions cut 1 base from V and 1 base from J, with 10 bases between. CDR1 is LNHNV and CDR2 is YYDKDF in the germline V gene (reference sequence). The CDR3 loop spans 15 amino acids. The CDR3 region has the DNA TGTGCCACCAGCAGAGGCGGTGGGGCCCAAGAGACCCAGTACTTC. Amino acid sequence: CATSRGGGAQETQYF.

The rearrangement links TRBV12-3 or TRBV12-4 to TRBJ1-5; D gene ambiguous. V shed 7 bases and J shed 2 bases, with 9 bases lying between them. The CDR3 loop spans 13 amino acids. This CDR3 reads CASKIEGNQPQHF. Written as DNA, the CDR3 is TGTGCCAGCAAGATAGAAGGCAATCAGCCCCAGCATTTT.

The CDR3 loop reads CASSKVRTSGQETQYF. CDR3 in DNA: TGTGCCAGCAGCAAAGTGCGGACTAGCGGCCAAGAGACCCAGTACTTC. The V call is TRBV21-1, the J call TRBJ2-5; the table gives TRBD2 as D, unverified against the DNA. TRBV21-1 is given as a pseudogene. The CDR3 spans 16 residues.

As DNA, the CDR3 is TGTGCCACCAGCAGACCAACAGGGTATTCGGCCGCGGGGCAGTACTTC. Amino acids: CATSRPTGYSAAGQYF. V and J are TRBV15 and TRBJ2-7, with D possibly matching TRBD1 (6 bases). There are 16 residues in the CDR3. The V gene lost 2 bases and the J gene lost 9 bases, with 23 bases spanning the gap. Germline CDR1 and CDR2: LNHNV and YYDKDF (reference sequence).

The chain is built from TRBV24-1 and TRBJ1-2; weak D call: TRBD1 (5 bases). Trimming removed 3 bases from V and 8 bases from J, with 15 bases in between. The length of the CDR3 is 14 residues. The germline V gene encodes CDR1 KGHDR and CDR2 SFDVKD. The CDR3 loop reads CATSDTTVGYGYTF. As DNA, the CDR3 is TGTGCCACCAGTGATACGACAGTGGGTTACGGCTACACCTTC.

This clonotype was detected only once. The gene calls are TRBV18 and TRBJ1-1; D is uncertain. There are 15 residues in the CDR3. Germline V CDR1 and CDR2: KGHSH, LQKENI. V lost 2 bases and J lost 0, with 10 bases in between. The CDR3 sequence: CASSPGVTMNTEAFF. In nucleotides, the CDR3 is TGTGCCAGCTCACCAGGGGTTACTATGAACACTGAAGCTTTCTTT.

The CDR3 sequence: CASSYGVGNEQFF. In nucleotides, the CDR3 is TGTGCCAGCAGTTACGGGGTGGGCAATGAGCAGTTCTTC. This chain links TRBV27 with TRBJ2-1; a weak D match, TRBD2 (5 bases). Germline CDR1 reads MNHEY; CDR2 reads SMNVEV (reference sequence). Trimming left V 4 bases short and J 6 bases short, with 10 bases between. The CDR3 loop spans 13 amino acids.

This sequence joins TRBV25-1 and TRBJ2-4, with a tentative D call TRBD1 (5 bases). The CDR3 runs 15 residues. Trimming took off 7 bases at V and 0 bases at J, with 13 bases between the two ends. Germline CDR1 reads MGHDK; CDR2 reads SYGVNS. The CDR3 here is CASIGSGRAKNIQYF. The CDR3, as DNA: TGTGCCAGCATTGGGTCAGGGCGAGCCAAAAACATTCAGTACTTC.

The rearrangement uses TRBV15 and TRBJ1-5; maybe TRBD1 (6 bases). V was pared by 8 bases and J by 3 bases, with 8 bases between. CDR1 is LNHNV, CDR2 YYDKDF, per germline (reference sequence). This CDR3 has 12 amino acids. CDR3 protein: CATQGYNQPQHF. DNA for the CDR3: TGTGCCACCCAGGGGTACAATCAGCCCCAGCATTTT. Full variable domain (rest looked up from reference TRBV15 and TRBJ1-5): DAMVIQNPRYQVTQFGKPVTLSCSQTLNHNVMYWYQQKSSQAPKLLFHYYDKDFNNEADTPDNFQSRRPNTSFCFLDIRSPGLGDTAMYLCATQGYNQPQHFGDGTRLSIL.

This chain links TRBV14 with TRBJ2-1; possible D gene TRBD1, 6 bases. The V and J ends lost 3 bases and 8 bases respectively, with 14 bases between them. The CDR3 spans 14 residues. Germline V gene lookup returns CDR1 SGHDN and CDR2 FVKESK. The CDR3 DNA sequence: TGTGCCAGCAGCCACCTCACAGGGTGGTATGAGCAGTTCTTC. The encoded protein is CASSHLTGWYEQFF.

V and J are TRBV7-9 and TRBJ2-2; D possibly corresponds to TRBD1 (5 bases). The CDR3 has 15 residues. V was pared by 5 bases and J by 3 bases, with 13 bases between. Germline V gene sequence: CDR1 SEHNR, CDR2 FQNEAQ (reference sequence). Written as DNA, the CDR3 is TGTGCCAGCAGCCCCTCTTCAGGGTACACCGGGGAGCTGTTTTTT. This translates into CASSPSSGYTGELFF.

The chain couples TRBV4-3 to TRBJ2-5; the D gene is possibly TRBD2 (5 bases). From germline, CDR1 is LGHNA and CDR2 YSLEER. The CDR3 has 14 amino acids. V shed 4 bases and J shed 9 bases, with 18 bases lying between them. The CDR3 bases are TGCGCCAGCAGCCCTAAGCGTACCGTCGGGGCCCAGTACTTC. Its translation is CASSPKRTVGAQYF.

V and J are TRBV7-9 and TRBJ1-1, with D possibly being TRBD1 (5 bases). The CDR3 has 14 residues. The V gene lost 1 base and the J gene lost 8 bases, with 14 bases spanning the gap. CDR1 SEHNR and CDR2 FQNEAQ come from the germline V gene (reference sequence). The CDR3 region is CASSLEGFVAEAFF. In nucleotides, the CDR3 is TGTGCCAGCAGCTTAGAGGGGTTTGTAGCGGAAGCTTTCTTT. Using reference TRBV7-9 and TRBJ1-1 for the parts outside the CDR3, the full variable domain is DTGVSQNPRHKITKRGQNVTFRCDPISEHNRLYWYRQTLGQGPEFLTYFQNEAQLEKSRLLSDRFSAERPKGSFSTLEIQRTEQGDSAMYLCASSLEGFVAEAFFGQGTRLTVV.

The V gene is TRBV7-9, the J gene TRBJ1-1, with 9 positions matching TRBD1. There are 16 residues in the CDR3. J gave up 3 bases and V 3 bases, and 8 bases lay outside the gene matches. The germline V gene has CDR1 SEHNR and CDR2 FQNEAQ (reference sequence). The CDR3 nucleotides are TGTGCCAGCAGCTTGGGACAGGGATTCGGTGACACTGAAGCTTTCTTT. Its translation is CASSLGQGFGDTEAFF.

The chain recombines TRBV12-3 or TRBV12-4 with TRBJ2-1; TRBD2 agrees at 13 bases. The CDR3 consists of 15 residues. The ends lost 5 bases at V and 10 bases at J; junction bases unmatched: 8. The DNA of the CDR3 is TGTGCCAGCAGTCCCGGACTAGCGGGGGTATCCGAGCAGTTCTTC. This encodes CASSPGLAGVSEQFF.